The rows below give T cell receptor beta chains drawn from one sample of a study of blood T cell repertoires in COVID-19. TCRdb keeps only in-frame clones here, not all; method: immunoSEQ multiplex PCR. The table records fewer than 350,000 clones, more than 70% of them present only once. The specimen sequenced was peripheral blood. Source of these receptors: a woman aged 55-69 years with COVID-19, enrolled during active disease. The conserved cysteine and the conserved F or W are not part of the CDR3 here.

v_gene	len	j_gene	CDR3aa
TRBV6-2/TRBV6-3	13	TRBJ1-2	ASSYSISGIYGYT
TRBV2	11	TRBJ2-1	ASSIGLGGEQF
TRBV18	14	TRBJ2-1	ASSPAMRGAVVEQF
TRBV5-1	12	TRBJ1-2	ASSLGHSNYGYT
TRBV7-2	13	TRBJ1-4	ASSLAVYGQHPLF
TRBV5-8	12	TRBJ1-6	ASSFGGGVSPLH
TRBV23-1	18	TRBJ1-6	ASSQSLGNHPSSYNSPLH
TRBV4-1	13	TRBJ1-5	ASSQASSGNQPQH
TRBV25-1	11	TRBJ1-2	ASSSGQTNGYT
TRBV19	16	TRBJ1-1	ASSIMGGRRGTNTEAF
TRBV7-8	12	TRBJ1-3	ASSFLRQGNTIY
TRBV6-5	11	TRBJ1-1	ASTRTGVTEAF
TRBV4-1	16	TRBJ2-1	ASSQSTLAGGPYNEQF
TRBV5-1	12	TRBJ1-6	ASSSSGTNSPLH
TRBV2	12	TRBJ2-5	ASRADRLQETQY
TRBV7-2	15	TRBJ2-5	ASQFRSQGSRGETQY
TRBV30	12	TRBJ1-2	AGTRDRGGYGYT
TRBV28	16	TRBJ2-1	ASSLDHRGPRGGNEQF
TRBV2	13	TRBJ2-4	ASRRTGAAKNIQY
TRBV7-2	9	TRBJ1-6	ASSLDRALH
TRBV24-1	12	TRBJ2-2	ATQGAANTGELF
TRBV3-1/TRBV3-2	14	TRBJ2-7	ASSHPRGQPSYEQY
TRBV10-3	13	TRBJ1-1	AISDRSGSSTEAF
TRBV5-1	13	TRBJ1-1	ASSLVRGRDTEAF
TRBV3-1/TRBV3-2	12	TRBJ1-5	ASSLRQGNQPQH
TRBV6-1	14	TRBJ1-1	ASSGGQGKGTAEAF
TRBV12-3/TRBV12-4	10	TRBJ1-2	ASSSGGLGYT
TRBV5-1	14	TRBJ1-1	ASSSQGARVNTEAF
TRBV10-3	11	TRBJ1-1	AISGTGVTEAF
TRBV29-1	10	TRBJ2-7	SVDLDREKQY
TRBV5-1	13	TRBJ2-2	ASSLVGLYTGELF
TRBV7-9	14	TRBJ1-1	ASSLAQGVGGTEAF
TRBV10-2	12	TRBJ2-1	ASSVRQGYNEQF
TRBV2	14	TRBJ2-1	ASSALGTGGRVEQF
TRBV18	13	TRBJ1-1	ASSPGYGVNTEAF